Listed below are T cell receptor beta chains from one sample, sequenced in a study of control samples from healthy donors and cancer patients. Only in-frame clones appear in the TCRdb table, and some are missing; sequencing was by immunoSEQ multiplex PCR. The top ten clones hold 5.5% to 7.5% of a sample with a few hundred thousand clones, 90% of them seen once. The source material was PBMCs. The receptor set was obtained from a man aged 40-50 years with head and neck cancer. CDR3s include the opening cysteine and the closing phenylalanine or tryptophan. D genes are given only for firm matches. Where a row states a size, it is once, few, many or the class of an expanded clone; other rows omit it.

V	J	D	size	DNA	CDR3
TRBV3-1/TRBV3-2	TRBJ2-7	TRBD2	.	TGTGCCAGCACCTACCAACTAGCGGGAGGATACGAGCAGTACTTC	CASTYQLAGGYEQYF
TRBV25-1	TRBJ2-5	.	.	TGTGCCAGCAGTGCCCTGGGACCCGTGCAAGAGACCCAGTACTTC	CASSALGPVQETQYF
TRBV7-6	TRBJ1-2	.	.	TGTGCCAGCAGCTTAGATCACCCAGGGCGAGACGGCTACACCTTC	CASSLDHPGRDGYTF
TRBV11-3	TRBJ1-1	.	.	TGTGCCAGCAGCTTAGATGCCGGGGGGGCCACTGAAGCTTTCTTT	CASSLDAGGATEAFF
TRBV5-1	TRBJ1-6	.	.	TGCGCCAGCAGCTTGAGACTTGAGGGCTCACCCCTCCACTTT	CASSLRLEGSPLHF
TRBV19	TRBJ1-2	.	.	TGTGCCAGTAGTATGTCAGAGACCTATGAAGGCTACACCTTC	CASSMSETYEGYTF
TRBV28	TRBJ2-5	.	.	TGTGCCAGCAGACCCCCCTTGGCACTGCAAGAGACCCAGTACTTC	CASRPPLALQETQYF
TRBV5-8	TRBJ2-2	TRBD1	once	TGTGCCAGCAGCCCCGGACAGGACATCACCGGGGAGCTGTTTTTT	CASSPGQDITGELFF
TRBV27	TRBJ1-5	.	.	TGTGCCAGCAGTTTAGAAAGGGGGTGGAATCAGCCCCAGCATTTT	CASSLERGWNQPQHF
TRBV13	TRBJ1-6	.	.	TGTGCCAGCAGCCCATCGACCGGGATAAATAATTCACCCCTCCACTTT	CASSPSTGINNSPLHF
TRBV5-8	TRBJ2-7	TRBD1	.	TGTGCCAGCAGCTTAGGGACAGGGTTCGGCGAGCAGTACTTC	CASSLGTGFGEQYF
TRBV11-2	TRBJ2-3	TRBD1	.	TGTGCCAGCAGCCCGGGGCAGGGGGTAAGCACAGATACGCAGTATTTT	CASSPGQGVSTDTQYF
TRBV30	TRBJ1-5	.	.	TGTGCCTGGAGTGATCAGGTAACGGAGCCCCAGCATTTT	CAWSDQVTEPQHF
TRBV27	TRBJ2-3	.	.	TGTGCCAGCAGTCTCGACTTATTCACAGATACGCAGTATTTT	CASSLDLFTDTQYF